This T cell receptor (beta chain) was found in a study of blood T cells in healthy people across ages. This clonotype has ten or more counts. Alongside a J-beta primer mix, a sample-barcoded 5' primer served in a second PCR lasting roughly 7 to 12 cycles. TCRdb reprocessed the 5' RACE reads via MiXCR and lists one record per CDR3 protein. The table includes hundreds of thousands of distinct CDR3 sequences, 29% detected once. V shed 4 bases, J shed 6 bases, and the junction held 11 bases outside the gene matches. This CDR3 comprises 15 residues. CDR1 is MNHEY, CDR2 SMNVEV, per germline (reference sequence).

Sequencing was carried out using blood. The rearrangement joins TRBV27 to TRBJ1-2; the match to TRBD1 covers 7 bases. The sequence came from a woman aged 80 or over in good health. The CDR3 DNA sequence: TGTGCCAGCAGTTCAAATCTCGGGACAGCCCATGGCTACACCTTC. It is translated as CASSSNLGTAHGYTF.